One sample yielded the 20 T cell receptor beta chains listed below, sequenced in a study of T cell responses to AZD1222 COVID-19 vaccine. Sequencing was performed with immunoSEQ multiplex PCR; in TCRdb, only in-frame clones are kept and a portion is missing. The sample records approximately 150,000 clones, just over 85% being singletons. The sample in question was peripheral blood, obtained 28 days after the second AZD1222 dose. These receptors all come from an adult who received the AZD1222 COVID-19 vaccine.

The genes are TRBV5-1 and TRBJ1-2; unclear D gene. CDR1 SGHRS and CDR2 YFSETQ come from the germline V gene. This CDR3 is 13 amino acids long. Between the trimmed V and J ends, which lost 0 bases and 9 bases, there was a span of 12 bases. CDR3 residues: CASSLDDGASYTF. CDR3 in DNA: TGCGCCAGCAGCTTGGATGACGGCGCAAGCTACACCTTC. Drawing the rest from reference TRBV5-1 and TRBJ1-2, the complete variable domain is KAGVTQTPRYLIKTRGQQVTLSCSPISGHRSVSWYQQTPGQGLQFLFEYFSETQRNKGNFPGRFSGRQFSNSRSEMNVSTLELGDSALYLCASSLDDGASYTFGSGTRLTVV.

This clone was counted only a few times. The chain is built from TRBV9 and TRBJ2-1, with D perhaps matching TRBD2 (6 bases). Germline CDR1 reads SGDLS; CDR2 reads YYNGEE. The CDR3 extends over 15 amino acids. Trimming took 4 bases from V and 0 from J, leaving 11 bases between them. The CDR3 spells CASSLALSSYNEQFF. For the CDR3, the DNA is TGTGCCAGCAGCCTAGCGCTGAGCTCCTACAATGAGCAGTTCTTC. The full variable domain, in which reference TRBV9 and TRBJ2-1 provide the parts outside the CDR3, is DSGVTQTPKHLITATGQRVTLRCSPRSGDLSVYWYQQSLDQGLQFLIQYYNGEERAKGNILERFSAQQFPDLHSELNLSSLELGDSALYFCASSLALSSYNEQFFGPGTRLTVL.

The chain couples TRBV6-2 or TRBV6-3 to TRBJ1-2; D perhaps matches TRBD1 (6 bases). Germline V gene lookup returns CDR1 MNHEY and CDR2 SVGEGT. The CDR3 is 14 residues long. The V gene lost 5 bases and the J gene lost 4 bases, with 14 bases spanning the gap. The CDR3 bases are TGTGCCAGCAGTGTCACCGGACAGATCTATGGCTACACCTTC. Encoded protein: CASSVTGQIYGYTF.

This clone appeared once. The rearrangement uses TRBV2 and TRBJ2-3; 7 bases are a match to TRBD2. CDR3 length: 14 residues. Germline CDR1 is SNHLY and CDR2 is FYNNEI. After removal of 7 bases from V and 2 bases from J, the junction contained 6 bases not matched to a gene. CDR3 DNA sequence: TGTGCCAGCACCCAACTAGCGACCACAGATACGCAGTATTTT. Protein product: CASTQLATTDTQYF.

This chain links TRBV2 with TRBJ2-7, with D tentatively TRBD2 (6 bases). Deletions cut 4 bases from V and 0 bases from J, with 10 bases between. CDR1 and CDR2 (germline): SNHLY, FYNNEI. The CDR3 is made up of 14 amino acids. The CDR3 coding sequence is TGTGCCAGCAGTGGGGGGGATAGCTCCTACGAGCAGTACTTC. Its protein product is CASSGGDSSYEQYF.

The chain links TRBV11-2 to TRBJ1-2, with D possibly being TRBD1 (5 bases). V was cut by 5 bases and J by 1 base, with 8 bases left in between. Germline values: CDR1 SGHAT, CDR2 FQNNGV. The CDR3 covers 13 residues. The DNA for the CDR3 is TGTGCCAGCAGCCCACAGGTTAACTATGGCTACACCTTC. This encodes CASSPQVNYGYTF.

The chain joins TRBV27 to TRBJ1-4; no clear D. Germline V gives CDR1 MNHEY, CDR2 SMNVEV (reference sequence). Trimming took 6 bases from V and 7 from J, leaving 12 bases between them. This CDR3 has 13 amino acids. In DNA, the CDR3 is TGTGCCAGCAGCCGTTCTCTGCGTGAAAAACTGTTTTTT. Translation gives CASSRSLREKLFF.

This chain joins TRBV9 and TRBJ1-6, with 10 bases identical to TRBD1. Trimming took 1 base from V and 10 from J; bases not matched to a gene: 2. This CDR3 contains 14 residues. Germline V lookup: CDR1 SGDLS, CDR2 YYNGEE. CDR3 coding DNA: TGTGCCAGCAGCGTATGGGACAGGGGATCACCCCTCCACTTT. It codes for CASSVWDRGSPLHF.

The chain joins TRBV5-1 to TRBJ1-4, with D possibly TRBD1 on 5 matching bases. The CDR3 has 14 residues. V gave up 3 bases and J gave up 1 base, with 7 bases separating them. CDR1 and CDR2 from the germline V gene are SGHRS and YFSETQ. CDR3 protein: CASSSQGTNEKLFF. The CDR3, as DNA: TGCGCCAGCAGCTCCCAGGGAACTAATGAAAAACTGTTTTTT.

The CDR3 nucleotides are TGTGCCAGCAGCCACGGCCCAGATACGCAGTATTTT. Encoded protein: CASSHGPDTQYF. This chain joins TRBV3-1 (or the pseudogene TRBV3-2) and TRBJ2-3; D is undetermined. The CDR3 contains 12 residues. Germline CDR1 reads LGHDT; CDR2 reads YNNKEL (reference sequence). Trimming left V 3 bases short and J 4 bases short, with 5 bases between.

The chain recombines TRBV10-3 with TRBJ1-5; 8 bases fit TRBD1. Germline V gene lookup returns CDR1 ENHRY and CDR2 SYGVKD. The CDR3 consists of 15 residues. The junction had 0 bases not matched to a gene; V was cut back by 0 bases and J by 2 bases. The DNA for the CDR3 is TGTGCCATCAGTGAGTCGGGACAGGGCAATCAGCCCCAGCATTTT. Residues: CAISESGQGNQPQHF.

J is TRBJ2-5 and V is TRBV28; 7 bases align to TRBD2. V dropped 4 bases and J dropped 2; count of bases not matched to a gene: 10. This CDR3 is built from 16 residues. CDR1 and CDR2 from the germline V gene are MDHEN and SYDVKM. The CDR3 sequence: CASSYQGVGGQETQYF. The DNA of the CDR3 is TGTGCCAGCAGTTACCAGGGTGTGGGGGGGCAAGAGACCCAGTACTTC.

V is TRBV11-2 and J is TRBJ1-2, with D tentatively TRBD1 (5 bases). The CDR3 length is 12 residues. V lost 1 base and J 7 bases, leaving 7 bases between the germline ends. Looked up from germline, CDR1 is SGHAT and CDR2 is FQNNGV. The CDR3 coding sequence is TGTGCCAGCAGCTTAGTACAGGCTGGCTACACCTTC. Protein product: CASSLVQAGYTF.

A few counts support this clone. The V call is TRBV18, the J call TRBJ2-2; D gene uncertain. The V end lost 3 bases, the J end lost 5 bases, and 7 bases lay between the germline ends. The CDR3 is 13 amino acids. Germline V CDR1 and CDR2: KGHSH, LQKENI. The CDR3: CASSPSSTGELFF. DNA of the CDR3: TGTGCCAGCTCACCCTCCTCAACCGGGGAGCTGTTTTTT.

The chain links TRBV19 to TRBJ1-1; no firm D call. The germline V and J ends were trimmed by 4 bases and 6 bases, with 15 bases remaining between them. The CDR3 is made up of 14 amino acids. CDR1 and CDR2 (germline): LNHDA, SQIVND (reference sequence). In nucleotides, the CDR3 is TGTGCCAGTAGTAGCTCCGGGTTTTTAGCTGAAGCTTTCTTT. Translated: CASSSSGFLAEAFF. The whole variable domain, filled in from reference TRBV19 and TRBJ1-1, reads DGGITQSPKYLFRKEGQNVTLSCEQNLNHDAMYWYRQDPGQGLRLIYYSQIVNDFQKGDIAEGYSVSREKKESFPLTVTSAQKNPTAFYLCASSSSGFLAEAFFGQGTRLTVV.

CDR3 nucleotides: TGTGCCACCACCCCGGGGGGGGGAGCTTTCTTT. Translation gives CATTPGGGAFF. This sequence joins TRBV24-1 and TRBJ1-1; D is possibly TRBD1 (5 bases). Trimming removed 8 bases at V and 10 bases at J, with 13 bases between. This CDR3 is built from 11 residues. Per germline, CDR1 KGHDR and CDR2 SFDVKD.

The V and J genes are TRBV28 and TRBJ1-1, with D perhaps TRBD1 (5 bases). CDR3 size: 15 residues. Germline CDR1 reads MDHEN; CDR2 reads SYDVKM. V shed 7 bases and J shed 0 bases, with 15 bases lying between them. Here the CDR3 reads CASTGSDTMNTEAFF. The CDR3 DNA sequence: TGTGCCAGCACGGGATCGGACACGATGAACACTGAAGCTTTCTTT.

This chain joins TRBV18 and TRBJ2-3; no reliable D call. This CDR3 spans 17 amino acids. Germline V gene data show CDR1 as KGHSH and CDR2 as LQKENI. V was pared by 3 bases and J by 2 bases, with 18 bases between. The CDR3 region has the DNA TGTGCCAGCTCACCTGTGGCCCCTCGATTACCCACAGATACGCAGTATTTT. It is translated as CASSPVAPRLPTDTQYF.

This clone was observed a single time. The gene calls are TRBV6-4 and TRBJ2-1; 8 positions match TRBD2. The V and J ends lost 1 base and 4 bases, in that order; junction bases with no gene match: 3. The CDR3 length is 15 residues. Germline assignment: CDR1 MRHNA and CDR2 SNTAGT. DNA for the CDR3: TGTGCCAGCAGTGACTACAGCGGGGGTTACAATGAGCAGTTCTTC. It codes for CASSDYSGGYNEQFF.

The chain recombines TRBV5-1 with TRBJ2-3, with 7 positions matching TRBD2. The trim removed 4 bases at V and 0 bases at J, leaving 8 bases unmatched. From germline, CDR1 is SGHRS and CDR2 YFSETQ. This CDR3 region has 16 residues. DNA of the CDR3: TGCGCCAGCAGCAGCTTCCCGGGGGGTAGCACAGATACGCAGTATTTT. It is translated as CASSSFPGGSTDTQYF.